What follows is one T cell receptor (beta chain) and its context. The data belong to a study of OX40 agonist ivuxolimab in advanced cancers. Profiled with immunoSEQ multiplex PCR; TCRdb holds only in-frame clones, not every one. The table has approximately 89,000 clones, roughly 90% seen once; the top ten hold more than 0.25%. From germline, CDR1 is SGHTA and CDR2 FQGNSA. This CDR3 contains 14 residues. V was trimmed by 6 bases and J by 0 bases, leaving 12 bases between them. This clonotype was sampled from an adult with an advanced solid tumor such as melanoma, head and neck, liver or kidney cancer. The sample consisted of CD4+ or CD8+ T cells sorted from blood, taken in a trial of the OX40 agonist ivuxolimab. The V call is TRBV7-2, the J call TRBJ2-7; D not certain. The chain's CDR3 is CASRATGSSYEQYF. In DNA, the CDR3 is TGTGCCAGCAGGGCGACCGGCAGCTCCTACGAGCAGTACTTC.